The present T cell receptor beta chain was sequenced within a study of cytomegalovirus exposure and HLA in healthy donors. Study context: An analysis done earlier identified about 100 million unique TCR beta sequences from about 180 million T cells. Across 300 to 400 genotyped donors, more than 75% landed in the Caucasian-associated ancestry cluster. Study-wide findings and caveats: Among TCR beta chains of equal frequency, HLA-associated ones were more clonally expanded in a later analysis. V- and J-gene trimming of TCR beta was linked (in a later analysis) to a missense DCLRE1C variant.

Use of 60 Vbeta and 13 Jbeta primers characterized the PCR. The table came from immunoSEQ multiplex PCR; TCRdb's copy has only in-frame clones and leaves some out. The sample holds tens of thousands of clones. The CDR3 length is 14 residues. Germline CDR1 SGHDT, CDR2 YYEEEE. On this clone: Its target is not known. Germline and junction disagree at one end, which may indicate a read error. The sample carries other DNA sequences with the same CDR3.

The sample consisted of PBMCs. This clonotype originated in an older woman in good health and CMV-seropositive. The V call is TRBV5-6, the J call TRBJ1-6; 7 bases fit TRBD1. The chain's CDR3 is CASSIGTVNSPLHF. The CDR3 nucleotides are TGTGCCAGCAGCATCGGGACAGTCAATTCACCCCTACACTTT. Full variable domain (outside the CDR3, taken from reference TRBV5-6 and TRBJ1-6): DAGVTQSPTHLIKTRGQQVTLRCSPKSGHDTVSWYQQALGQGPQFIFQYYEEEERQRGNFPDRFSGHQFPNYSSELNVNALLLGDSALYLCASSIGTVNSPLHFGNGTRLTVT.